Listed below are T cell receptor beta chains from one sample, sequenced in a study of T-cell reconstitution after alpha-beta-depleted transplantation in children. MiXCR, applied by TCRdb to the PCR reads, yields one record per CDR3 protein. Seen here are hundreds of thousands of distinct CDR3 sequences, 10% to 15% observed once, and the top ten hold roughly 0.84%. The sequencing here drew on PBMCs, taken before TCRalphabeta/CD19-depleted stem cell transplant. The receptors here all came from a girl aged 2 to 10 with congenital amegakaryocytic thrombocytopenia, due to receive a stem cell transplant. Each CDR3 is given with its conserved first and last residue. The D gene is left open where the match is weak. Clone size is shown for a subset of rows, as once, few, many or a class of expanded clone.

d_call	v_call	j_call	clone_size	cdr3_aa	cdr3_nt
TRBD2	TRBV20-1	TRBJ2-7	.	CSARDRRTSGAEQYF	TGCAGTGCTAGAGATCGGAGGACTAGCGGGGCCGAGCAGTACTTC
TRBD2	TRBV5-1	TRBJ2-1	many	CASSSDLAGVYNEQFF	TGCGCCAGCAGCTCTGATCTAGCGGGAGTGTACAATGAGCAGTTCTTC
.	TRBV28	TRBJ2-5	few	CASSPPLGLQETQYF	TGTGCCAGCAGTCCCCCCTTGGGTTTACAAGAGACCCAGTACTTC
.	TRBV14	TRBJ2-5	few	CASSQGREETQYF	TGTGCCAGCAGCCAAGGCAGGGAAGAGACCCAGTACTTC
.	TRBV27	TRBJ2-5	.	CASSFRGSSETQYF	TGTGCCAGCAGTTTCCGAGGGAGCTCAGAGACCCAGTACTTC
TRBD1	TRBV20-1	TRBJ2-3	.	CSARQGTNTDTQYF	TGCAGTGCGAGACAGGGCACAAACACAGATACGCAGTATTTT
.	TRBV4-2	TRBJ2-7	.	CASRNPSNYEQYF	TGTGCCAGCAGAAACCCCTCTAACTACGAGCAGTACTTC
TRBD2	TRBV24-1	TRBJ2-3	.	CATSEGLAGISDTQYF	TGTGCCACCAGTGAGGGACTAGCGGGAATATCAGATACGCAGTATTTT
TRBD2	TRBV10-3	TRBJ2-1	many	CATSGLAVPEQFF	TGTGCCACCTCGGGACTAGCGGTGCCTGAGCAGTTCTTC
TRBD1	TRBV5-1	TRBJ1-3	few	CASSMDRGLGNTIYF	TGCGCCAGCAGCATGGACAGGGGGCTTGGAAACACCATATATTTT
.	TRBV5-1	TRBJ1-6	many	CASSIRTDNSPLHF	TGCGCCAGCAGCATACGGACGGATAATTCACCCCTCCACTTT
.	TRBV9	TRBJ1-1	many	CASSVKAVTTEAFF	TGTGCCAGCAGCGTTAAGGCCGTGACCACTGAAGCTTTCTTT
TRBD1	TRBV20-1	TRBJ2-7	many	CSAVPGQASYEQYF	TGCAGTGCTGTTCCGGGACAGGCGTCCTACGAGCAGTACTTC
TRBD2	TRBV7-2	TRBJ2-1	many	CASSYVLASPHEQFF	TGTGCCAGCAGCTACGTACTAGCGAGCCCCCATGAGCAGTTCTTC